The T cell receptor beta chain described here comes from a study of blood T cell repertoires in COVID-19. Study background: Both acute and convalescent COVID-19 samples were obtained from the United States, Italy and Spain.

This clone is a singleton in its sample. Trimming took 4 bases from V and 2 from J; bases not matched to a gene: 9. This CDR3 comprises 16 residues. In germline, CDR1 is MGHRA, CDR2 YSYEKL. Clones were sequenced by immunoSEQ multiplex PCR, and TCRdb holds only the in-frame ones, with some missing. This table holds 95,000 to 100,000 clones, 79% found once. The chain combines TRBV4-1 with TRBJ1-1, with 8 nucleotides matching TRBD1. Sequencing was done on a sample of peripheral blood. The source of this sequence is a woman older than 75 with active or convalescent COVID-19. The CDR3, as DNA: TGCGCCAGCAGCCGGACGACGGACAGGGTAAACACTGAAGCTTTCTTT. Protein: CASSRTTDRVNTEAFF.